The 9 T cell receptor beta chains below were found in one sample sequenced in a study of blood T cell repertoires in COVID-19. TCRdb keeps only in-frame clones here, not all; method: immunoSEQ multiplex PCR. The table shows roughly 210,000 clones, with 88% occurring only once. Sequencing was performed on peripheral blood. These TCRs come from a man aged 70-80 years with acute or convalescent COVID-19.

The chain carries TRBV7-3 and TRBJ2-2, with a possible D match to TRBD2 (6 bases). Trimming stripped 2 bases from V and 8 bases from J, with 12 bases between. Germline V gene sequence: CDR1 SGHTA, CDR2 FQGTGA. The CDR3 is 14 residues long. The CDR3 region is CASSLSGEIGELFF. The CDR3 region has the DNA TGTGCCAGCAGCTTATCGGGGGAAATAGGGGAGCTGTTTTTT.

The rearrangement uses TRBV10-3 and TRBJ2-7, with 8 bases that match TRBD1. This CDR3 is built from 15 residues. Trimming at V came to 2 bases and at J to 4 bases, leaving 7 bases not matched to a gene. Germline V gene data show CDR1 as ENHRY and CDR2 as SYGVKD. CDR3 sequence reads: CAISEGQGRNYEQYF. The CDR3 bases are TGTGCCATCAGTGAGGGACAGGGAAGAAATTACGAGCAGTACTTC.

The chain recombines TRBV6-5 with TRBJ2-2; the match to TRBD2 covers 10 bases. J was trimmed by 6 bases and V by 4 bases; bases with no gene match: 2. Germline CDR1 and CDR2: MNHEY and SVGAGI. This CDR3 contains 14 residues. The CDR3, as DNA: TGTGCCAGCAGTTCGGGACTAGCGCCCGGGGAGCTGTTTTTT. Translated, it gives CASSSGLAPGELFF.

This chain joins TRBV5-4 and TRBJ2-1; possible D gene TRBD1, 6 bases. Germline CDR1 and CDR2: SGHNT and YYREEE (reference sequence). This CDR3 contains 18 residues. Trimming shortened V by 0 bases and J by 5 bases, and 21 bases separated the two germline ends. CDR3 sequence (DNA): TGTGCCAGCAGCTTGGGGGTATTACAGGGAGTAACCAACAATGAGCAGTTCTTC. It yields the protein CASSLGVLQGVTNNEQFF.

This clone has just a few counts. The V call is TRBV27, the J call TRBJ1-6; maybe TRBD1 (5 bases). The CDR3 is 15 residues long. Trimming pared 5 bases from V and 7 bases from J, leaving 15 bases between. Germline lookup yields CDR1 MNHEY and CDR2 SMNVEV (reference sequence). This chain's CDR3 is CASSPRAGGNSPLHF. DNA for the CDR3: TGTGCCAGCAGTCCGCGGGCCGGGGGAAATTCACCCCTCCACTTT.

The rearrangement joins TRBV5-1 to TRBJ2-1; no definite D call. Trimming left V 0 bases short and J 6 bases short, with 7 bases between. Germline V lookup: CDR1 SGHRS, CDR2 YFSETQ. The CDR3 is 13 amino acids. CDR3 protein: CASSLGGPNEQFF. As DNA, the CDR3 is TGCGCCAGCAGCTTGGGAGGCCCCAATGAGCAGTTCTTC.

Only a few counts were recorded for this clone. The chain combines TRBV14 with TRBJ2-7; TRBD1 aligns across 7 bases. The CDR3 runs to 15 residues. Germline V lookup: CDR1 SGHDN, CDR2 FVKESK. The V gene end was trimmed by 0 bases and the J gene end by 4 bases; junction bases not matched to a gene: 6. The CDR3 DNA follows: TGTGCCAGCAGCCAAGAGACAGGGTTGGGTTACGAGCAGTACTTC. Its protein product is CASSQETGLGYEQYF. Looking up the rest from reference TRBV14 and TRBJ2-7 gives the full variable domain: EAGVTQFPSHSVIEKGQTVTLRCDPISGHDNLYWYRRVMGKEIKFLLHFVKESKQDESGMPNNRFLAERTGGTYSTLKVQPAELEDSGVYFCASSQETGLGYEQYFGPGTRLTVT.

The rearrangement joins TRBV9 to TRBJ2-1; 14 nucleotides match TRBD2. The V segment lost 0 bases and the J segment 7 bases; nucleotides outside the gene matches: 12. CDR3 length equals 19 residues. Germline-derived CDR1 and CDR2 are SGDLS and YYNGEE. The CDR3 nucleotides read TGTGCCAGCAGCGTAGACCTTGGGACTAGCGGGAGTCGTAGGAATGAGCAGTTCTTC. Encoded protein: CASSVDLGTSGSRRNEQFF.

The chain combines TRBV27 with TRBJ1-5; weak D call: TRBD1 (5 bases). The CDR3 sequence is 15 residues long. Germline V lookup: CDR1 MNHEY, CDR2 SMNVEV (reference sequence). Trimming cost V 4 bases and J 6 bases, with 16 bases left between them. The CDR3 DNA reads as TGTGCCAGCAGTTCCGGGACTCCAGGCGGTCAGCCCCAGCATTTT. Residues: CASSSGTPGGQPQHF.